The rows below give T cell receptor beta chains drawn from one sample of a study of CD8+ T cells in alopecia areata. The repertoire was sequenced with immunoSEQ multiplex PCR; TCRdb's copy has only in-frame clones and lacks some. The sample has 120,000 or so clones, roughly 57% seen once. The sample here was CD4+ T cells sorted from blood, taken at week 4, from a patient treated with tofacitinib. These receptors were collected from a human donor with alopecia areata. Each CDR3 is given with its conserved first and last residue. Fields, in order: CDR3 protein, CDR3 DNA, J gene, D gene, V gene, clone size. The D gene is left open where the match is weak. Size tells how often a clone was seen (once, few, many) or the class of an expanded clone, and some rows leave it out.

CASRPTDTNTGELFF | TGTGCCAGCAGACCGACGGACACGAACACCGGGGAGCTGTTTTTT | TRBJ2-2 | . | TRBV28 | .
CSVGGGADTQYF | TGCAGCGTTGGTGGGGGGGCAGATACGCAGTATTTT | TRBJ2-3 | TRBD2 | TRBV29-1 | .
CATSRDPEAYNEQFF | TGTGCCACCAGCAGAGATCCCGAAGCATACAATGAGCAGTTCTTC | TRBJ2-1 | . | TRBV15 | .
CASSRTDSNQPQHF | TGTGCCAGCAGTCGGACAGATAGCAATCAGCCCCAGCATTTT | TRBJ1-5 | . | TRBV2 | .
CAGQQGAIYNEQFF | TGTGCCGGTCAACAGGGGGCAATCTACAATGAGCAGTTCTTC | TRBJ2-1 | TRBD1 | TRBV30 | .
CASSLAGASEQFF | TGTGCCAGCAGCCTAGCGGGAGCGAGTGAGCAGTTCTTC | TRBJ2-1 | TRBD2 | TRBV25-1 | .
CAWSVKVETQYF | TGTGCCTGGAGTGTAAAGGTAGAGACCCAGTACTTC | TRBJ2-5 | . | TRBV30 | .
CSARRENNYGYTF | TGCAGCGCCCGACGGGAGAACAACTATGGCTACACCTTC | TRBJ1-2 | . | TRBV29-1 | .
CASSHTKAGITYNEQFF | TGCGCCAGCAGCCACACTAAAGCGGGAATAACCTACAATGAGCAGTTCTTC | TRBJ2-1 | TRBD2 | TRBV4-1 | .
CASSLRYGGRVNYGYTF | TGTGCCAGCAGTTTGAGGTATGGTGGCAGGGTCAACTATGGCTACACCTTC | TRBJ1-2 | . | TRBV27 | .
CASSPRADRLAKNIQYF | TGTGCCAGCAGCCCGCGGGCCGATAGACTAGCCAAAAACATTCAGTACTTC | TRBJ2-4 | . | TRBV7-2 | .
CASSQTGGYTF | TGTGCCAGCAGCCAGACTGGTGGCTACACCTTC | TRBJ1-2 | . | TRBV14 | .
CASSLAASGHYEQYF | TGTGCCAGCAGCTTAGCGGCTAGCGGACACTACGAGCAGTACTTC | TRBJ2-7 | TRBD2 | TRBV7-2 | .
CAISEAGTQETQYF | TGTGCCATCAGTGAGGCGGGGACGCAAGAGACCCAGTACTTC | TRBJ2-5 | . | TRBV10-3 | few
CSVEFGHTDTQYF | TGCAGCGTTGAATTTGGACACACAGATACGCAGTATTTT | TRBJ2-3 | . | TRBV29-1 | few
CASSLGASGQRETQYF | TGCGCCAGCAGCTTGGGGGCTTCGGGACAGAGGGAGACCCAGTACTTC | TRBJ2-5 | TRBD1 | TRBV5-1 | .
CAWWRRGATGELFF | TGTGCCTGGTGGCGACGAGGAGCTACCGGGGAGCTGTTTTTT | TRBJ2-2 | . | TRBV30 | .
CASSPDRENYGYTF | TGTGCCAGCTCACCAGACAGAGAGAACTATGGCTACACCTTC | TRBJ1-2 | . | TRBV18 | .
CASRTGTGYEQYF | TGCGCCAGCAGGACCGGGACAGGCTACGAGCAGTACTTC | TRBJ2-7 | TRBD1 | TRBV5-1 | once
CATSRDITGELFF | TGTGCCACCAGCAGAGACATCACCGGGGAGCTGTTTTTT | TRBJ2-2 | . | TRBV15 | .
CAGGQRAFRFF | TGTGCCGGAGGACAAAGGGCCTTTAGGTTCTTC | TRBJ2-1 | . | TRBV7-9 | .
CAWSQRTGTEAFF | TGTGCCTGGAGTCAAAGGACAGGCACTGAAGCTTTCTTT | TRBJ1-1 | TRBD1 | TRBV30 | .
CATSRRGSQETQYF | TGTGCCACCAGCCGGAGGGGGTCCCAAGAGACCCAGTACTTC | TRBJ2-5 | . | TRBV15 | .
CASSTAGQETQYF | TGTGCCAGCTCCACCGCCGGGCAAGAGACCCAGTACTTC | TRBJ2-5 | . | TRBV18 | .
CSVGPGGNSYEQYF | TGCAGCGTTGGTCCGGGGGGGAACTCCTACGAGCAGTACTTC | TRBJ2-7 | TRBD2 | TRBV29-1 | few
CASSLGGQSQETQYF | TGTGCCAGCAGCTTAGGTGGACAGTCACAAGAGACCCAGTACTTC | TRBJ2-5 | . | TRBV7-9 | .
CSARRETQYF | TGCAGCGCCAGAAGGGAGACCCAGTACTTC | TRBJ2-5 | . | TRBV29-1 | few
CASSTRGTARETQYF | TGTGCCAGCTCAACACGGGGGACAGCCAGGGAGACCCAGTACTTC | TRBJ2-5 | . | TRBV18 | .
CASSLEMGGEQYF | TGTGCCAGCAGCTTAGAAATGGGTGGAGAGCAGTATTTT | TRBJ2-3 | . | TRBV7-6 | .
CSVSRADGYTF | TGCAGTGTCAGTAGGGCGGACGGCTACACCTTC | TRBJ1-2 | . | TRBV20-1 | .
CSAETGQETQYF | TGCAGCGCTGAGACAGGCCAAGAGACCCAGTACTTC | TRBJ2-5 | . | TRBV29-1 | few
CASSRGQGLDEQYF | TGTGCCAGCAGCCGGGGACAGGGGTTGGACGAGCAGTACTTC | TRBJ2-7 | TRBD1 | TRBV7-9 | .
CASSLGPGNYGYTF | TGCGCCAGCAGCTTGGGGCCAGGGAACTATGGCTACACCTTC | TRBJ1-2 | . | TRBV5-1 | few
CASSQDAGWGAGGYTF | TGCGCCAGCAGCCAAGATGCAGGATGGGGGGCGGGTGGCTACACCTTC | TRBJ1-2 | . | TRBV4-3 | .
CASSVDSRGTDTQYF | TGTGCCAGCAGCGTAGACTCGAGGGGCACAGATACGCAGTATTTT | TRBJ2-3 | . | TRBV9 | .
CASSFQGSGANVLTF | TGTGCCAGCAGCTTTCAGGGATCTGGGGCCAACGTCCTGACTTTC | TRBJ2-6 | . | TRBV5-6 | .
CASSPKLLQETQYF | TGTGCCAGCAGCCCCAAACTACTTCAAGAGACCCAGTACTTC | TRBJ2-5 | . | TRBV7-2 | .
CASSPTRDQETQYF | TGTGCCAGCAGCCCCACCCGGGACCAAGAGACCCAGTACTTC | TRBJ2-5 | . | TRBV7-2 | .
CASSLQGQYTDTQYF | TGTGCCAGCAGCTTGCAGGGACAGTACACAGATACGCAGTATTTT | TRBJ2-3 | TRBD1 | TRBV7-9 | .